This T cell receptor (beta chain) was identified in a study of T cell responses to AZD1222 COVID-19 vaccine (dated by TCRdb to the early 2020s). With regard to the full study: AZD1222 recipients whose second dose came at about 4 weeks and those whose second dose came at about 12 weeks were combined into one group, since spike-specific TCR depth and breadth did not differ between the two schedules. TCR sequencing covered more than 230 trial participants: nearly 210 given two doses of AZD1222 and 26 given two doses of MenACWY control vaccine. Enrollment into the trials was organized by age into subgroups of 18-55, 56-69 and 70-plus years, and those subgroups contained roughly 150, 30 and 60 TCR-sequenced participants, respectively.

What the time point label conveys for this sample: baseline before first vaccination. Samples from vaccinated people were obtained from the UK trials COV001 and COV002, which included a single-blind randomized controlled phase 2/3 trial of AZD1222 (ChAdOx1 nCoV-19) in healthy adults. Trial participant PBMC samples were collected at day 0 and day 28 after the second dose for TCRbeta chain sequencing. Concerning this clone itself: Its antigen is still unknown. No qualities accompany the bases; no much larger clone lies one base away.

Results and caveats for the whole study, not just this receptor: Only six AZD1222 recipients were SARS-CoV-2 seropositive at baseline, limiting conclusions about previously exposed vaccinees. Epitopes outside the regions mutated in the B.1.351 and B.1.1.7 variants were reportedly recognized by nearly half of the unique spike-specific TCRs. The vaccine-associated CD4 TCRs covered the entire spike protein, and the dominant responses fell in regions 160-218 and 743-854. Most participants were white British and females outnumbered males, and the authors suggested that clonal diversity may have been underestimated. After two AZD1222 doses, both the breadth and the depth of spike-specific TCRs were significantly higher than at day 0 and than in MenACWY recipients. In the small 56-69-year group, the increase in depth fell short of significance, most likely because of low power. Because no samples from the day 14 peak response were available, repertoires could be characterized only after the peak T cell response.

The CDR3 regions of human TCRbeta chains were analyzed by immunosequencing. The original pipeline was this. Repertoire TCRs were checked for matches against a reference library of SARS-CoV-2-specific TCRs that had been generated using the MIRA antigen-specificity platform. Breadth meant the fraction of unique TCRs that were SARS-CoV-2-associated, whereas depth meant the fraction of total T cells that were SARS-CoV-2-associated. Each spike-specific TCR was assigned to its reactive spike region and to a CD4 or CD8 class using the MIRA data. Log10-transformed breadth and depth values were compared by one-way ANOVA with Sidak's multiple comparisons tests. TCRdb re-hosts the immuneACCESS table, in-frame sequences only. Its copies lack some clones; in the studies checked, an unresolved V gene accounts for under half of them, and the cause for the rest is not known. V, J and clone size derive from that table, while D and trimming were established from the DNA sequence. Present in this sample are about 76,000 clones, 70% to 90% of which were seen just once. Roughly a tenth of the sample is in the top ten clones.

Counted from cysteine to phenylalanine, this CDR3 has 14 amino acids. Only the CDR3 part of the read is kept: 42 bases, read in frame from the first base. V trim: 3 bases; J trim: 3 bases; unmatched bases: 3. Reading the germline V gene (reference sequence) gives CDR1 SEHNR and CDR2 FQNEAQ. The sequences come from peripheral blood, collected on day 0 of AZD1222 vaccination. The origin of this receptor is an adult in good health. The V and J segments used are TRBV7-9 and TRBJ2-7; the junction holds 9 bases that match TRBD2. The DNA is TGTGCCAGCAGCTTGGGACTAGCTTTCTACGAGCAGTACTTC. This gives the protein CASSLGLAFYEQYF. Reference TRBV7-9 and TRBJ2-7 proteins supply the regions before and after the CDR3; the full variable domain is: DTGVSQNPRHKITKRGQNVTFRCDPISEHNRLYWYRQTLGQGPEFLTYFQNEAQLEKSRLLSDRFSAERPKGSFSTLEIQRTEQGDSAMYLCASSLGLAFYEQYFGPGTRLTVT.